Listed below are T cell receptor beta chains from one sample, sequenced in a study of blood T cell dynamics during melanoma immunotherapy. The assay was immunoSEQ multiplex PCR, and TCRdb's table has in-frame clones only and misses some. The sample gives roughly 10,000 clones, less than 90% of which show up once; 10% is in the top ten. This specimen was blood, taken from a patient treated with checkpoint blockade. The receptors were gathered from a human donor with melanoma. The CDR3 runs from the conserved cysteine through the conserved F or W. D genes are given only for firm matches. The size of a clone is reported for some rows only, either as once, few or many, or as a class for expanded clones.

>TRBJ2-1|-|TRBV4-1|-|14
TGCGCCAGCAGCCAAGACACTAGCCGTGATGAGCAGTTCTTC
CASSQDTSRDEQFF
>TRBJ1-4|-|TRBV7-6|few|16
TGTGCCAGCAGCCCCCAGGGCGCCCCGAATTATGAAAAACTGTTTTTT
CASSPQGAPNYEKLFF
>TRBJ2-6|-|TRBV7-2|-|15
TGTGCCAGCAGCTTAGTCGCGACTGGGGCCAACGTCCTGACTTTC
CASSLVATGANVLTF
>TRBJ1-1|-|TRBV7-9|-|13
TGTGCCAGCAACCTTGGGGCTTTAACTGAAGCTTTCTTT
CASNLGALTEAFF
>TRBJ2-5|TRBD1|TRBV6-1|-|15
TGTGCCAGCAGGGCCCGGACAGGGGGCGCGGGGACCCAGTACTTC
CASRARTGGAGTQYF
>TRBJ2-5|TRBD1|TRBV7-9|-|15
TGTGCCAGCAGCTTAAAAAGGGGGCGGTTGGAGACCCAGTACTTC
CASSLKRGRLETQYF
>TRBJ2-1|-|TRBV13|-|14
TGTGCCAGCAGCCTACGAGGGGGGTCGTTTGAGCAGTTCTTC
CASSLRGGSFEQFF
>TRBJ1-1|-|TRBV5-1|-|16
TGCGCCAGTACCTCGGGGACATTCTCACGATACACTGAAGCTTTCTTT
CASTSGTFSRYTEAFF
>TRBJ1-2|-|TRBV9|-|13
TGTGCCAGCAGCGAGAGTTCTAACTATGGCTACACCTTC
CASSESSNYGYTF
>TRBJ2-3|-|TRBV27|few|15
TGTGCCAGCAGTTACTTGAGGGCAGGAACAGATACGCAGTATTTT
CASSYLRAGTDTQYF
>TRBJ1-5|-|TRBV6-1|-|14
TGTGCCAGCAGTGAAGTCACAGATTATCAGCCCCAGCATTTT
CASSEVTDYQPQHF
>TRBJ1-1|-|TRBV11-3|-|18
TGTGCCAGCAGTCTCGGGACACAGGGAGGAGACATGAACACTGAAGCTTTCTTT
CASSLGTQGGDMNTEAFF
>TRBJ2-3|-|TRBV15|-|14
TGTGCCACCAGCAGAGATCGGCTGGGCAATACGCAGTATTTT
CATSRDRLGNTQYF
>TRBJ1-1|TRBD1|TRBV9|-|17
TGTGCCAGCAGCGTAGCTTCCCGGGACAGTATGAACACTGAAGCTTTCTTT
CASSVASRDSMNTEAFF
>TRBJ2-7|-|TRBV6-1|-|13
TGTGCCAGCAGTGGGGGGACACCCTACGAGCAGTACTTC
CASSGGTPYEQYF
>TRBJ1-1|TRBD1|TRBV7-2|-|19
TGTGCCAGCAGACTTAAGGTCTTAGAACAGGGGGCTACGAACACTGAAGCTTTCTTT
CASRLKVLEQGATNTEAFF
>TRBJ2-2|-|TRBV5-1|-|13
TGCGCCAGCAGCTTCGTTTCCCCCGGGGAGCTGTTTTTT
CASSFVSPGELFF